This entry lists 28 T cell receptor beta chains sequenced from one sample in a study of blood T cell repertoires in COVID-19. Using immunoSEQ multiplex PCR, the repertoire was profiled, and TCRdb retains in-frame clones only, with some absent. The table has 150,000 to 200,000 clones, about 86% seen once. Sample: peripheral blood. Receptors originate from a man in his fifties or sixties with active or convalescent COVID-19.

V is TRBV19 and J is TRBJ2-2; possibly TRBD2 for D (5 bases). Trimming shortened V by 0 bases and J by 3 bases, and 8 bases separated the two germline ends. Germline loops: CDR1 LNHDA, CDR2 SQIVND (reference sequence). CDR3 length: 15 residues. Here the CDR3 reads CASSIDSGYTGELFF. The CDR3 nucleotides read TGTGCCAGTAGTATAGACTCGGGGTACACCGGGGAGCTGTTTTTT.

This clone was observed a single time. J is TRBJ2-7 and V is TRBV5-5; D is uncertain. Trimming took 0 bases from V and 0 from J, leaving 10 bases between them. Germline V gene sequence: CDR1 SGHKS, CDR2 YYEKEE (reference sequence). The CDR3 spans 15 residues. CDR3: CASSLDLLSSYEQYF. The CDR3 coding sequence is TGTGCCAGCAGCTTGGACCTATTGAGCTCCTACGAGCAGTACTTC.

The chain has TRBV5-4 and TRBJ1-4; D is unresolved. Germline-derived CDR1 and CDR2 are SGHNT and YYREEE (reference sequence). The CDR3 runs 14 residues. Trimming cost V 3 bases and J 0 bases, with 6 bases left between them. DNA for the CDR3: TGTGCCAGCAGCTCAGGCGCAACTAATGAAAAACTGTTTTTT. Residues: CASSSGATNEKLFF.

CDR3 bases: TGTGCCAGCAGCCAAGTTGCCGGGACAGTGAATTCACCCCTCCACTTT. It is translated as CASSQVAGTVNSPLHF. The chain links TRBV14 to TRBJ1-6; 7 positions match TRBD1. The CDR3 extends over 16 amino acids. The germline V gene has CDR1 SGHDN and CDR2 FVKESK. J lost 7 bases, V lost 1 base, and 7 bases had no gene match.

The chain recombines TRBV15 with TRBJ2-1; D is undetermined. CDR3 length equals 16 residues. Germline lookup yields CDR1 LNHNV and CDR2 YYDKDF (reference sequence). Trimming took 1 base from V and 0 from J, leaving 10 bases between them. CDR3 in amino acids: CATSRVPKSSYNEQFF. The CDR3 DNA sequence: TGTGCCACCAGCAGAGTACCGAAGAGCTCCTACAATGAGCAGTTCTTC. The complete variable domain, with remaining parts taken from reference TRBV15 and TRBJ2-1, reads DAMVIQNPRYQVTQFGKPVTLSCSQTLNHNVMYWYQQKSSQAPKLLFHYYDKDFNNEADTPDNFQSRRPNTSFCFLDIRSPGLGDTAMYLCATSRVPKSSYNEQFFGPGTRLTVL.

The chain has TRBV5-6 and TRBJ1-2; D is perhaps TRBD1 (6 bases). V lost 1 base, J lost 6 bases, and 16 bases lay in between. This CDR3 spans 15 amino acids. CDR1 SGHDT and CDR2 YYEEEE come from the germline V gene. The CDR3 is CASSLQPGAENGYTF. The CDR3 DNA sequence: TGTGCCAGCAGCTTGCAACCAGGGGCAGAGAATGGCTACACCTTC.

The chain links TRBV27 to TRBJ1-2, with 11 bases lining up with TRBD1. CDR1 and CDR2 (germline): MNHEY, SMNVEV (reference sequence). With 4 bases clipped from V and 3 bases from J, the junction kept 4 bases outside the gene matches. The CDR3 runs 15 residues. The CDR3 DNA sequence: TGTGCCAGCAGTTCGAGGACAGGGGGCGACTATGGCTACACCTTC. Protein sequence: CASSSRTGGDYGYTF.

The chain is built from TRBV7-2 and TRBJ1-5; 7 nucleotides match TRBD1. This CDR3 has 15 amino acids. The germline V gene encodes CDR1 SGHTA and CDR2 FQGNSA. V shed 2 bases, J shed 6 bases, and the junction held 7 bases outside the gene matches. CDR3 bases: TGTGCCAGCAGCTTAACGGCGACAGGGATTCAGCCCCAGCATTTT. Protein product: CASSLTATGIQPQHF.

The chain carries TRBV27 and TRBJ1-6; TRBD1 is a possible D gene (5 bases). V lost 2 bases to trimming and J lost 9 bases, with 5 bases between them. The V gene's germline CDR1 is MNHEY and CDR2 SMNVEV (reference sequence). This CDR3 region has 12 residues. The CDR3 here is CASSLRGSPLHF. DNA of the CDR3: TGTGCCAGCAGTTTAAGGGGTTCACCCCTCCACTTT.

This clone was recorded a few times. This chain links TRBV4-1 with TRBJ2-4; TRBD2 aligns across 8 bases. Germline lookup yields CDR1 MGHRA and CDR2 YSYEKL. V lost 0 bases and J lost 1; bases outside the gene matches: 8. This CDR3 has 18 residues. The CDR3 nucleotides are TGCGCCAGCAGCCAAGAATATGGCGGGGGGCGCGCCAAAAACATTCAGTACTTC. It specifies CASSQEYGGGRAKNIQYF.

V is TRBV11-2 and J is TRBJ2-1, with 9 bases that match TRBD2. The CDR3 is 15 residues long. V was pared by 3 bases and J by 5 bases, with 5 bases of the junction left unmatched. Germline assignment: CDR1 SGHAT and CDR2 FQNNGV. The CDR3 reads CASSFLGGGDNEQFF. The DNA of the CDR3 is TGTGCCAGCAGCTTCTTAGGCGGGGGGGACAATGAGCAGTTCTTC.

In its sample, this clone was seen once. The genes are TRBV18 and TRBJ2-7, with TRBD1 as a possible D gene (6 bases). Germline V gene lookup returns CDR1 KGHSH and CDR2 LQKENI. The ends were cut back, 3 bases at V and 9 bases at J, with 15 bases in the middle. CDR3 length: 13 amino acids. The CDR3 nucleotides are TGTGCCAGCTCACCCACCCGGGACACCAGGCAGTACTTC. This translates into CASSPTRDTRQYF.

The rearrangement joins TRBV19 to TRBJ2-5; TRBD1 matches at 8 bases. Trimming took 2 bases from V and 5 from J; bases not matched to a gene: 7. CDR3 length: 15 residues. Germline-derived CDR1 and CDR2 are LNHDA and SQIVND (reference sequence). The CDR3 DNA follows: TGTGCCAGTAGTATACTTGCAGGGGGCCGTGAGACCCAGTACTTC. Amino acids: CASSILAGGRETQYF.

V and J are TRBV6-5 and TRBJ1-2, with 7 positions matching TRBD1. Trimming at V came to 2 bases and at J to 2 bases, leaving 2 bases not matched to a gene. The length of the CDR3 is 14 residues. The germline gives CDR1 MNHEY, CDR2 SVGAGI. CDR3 loop: CASSYPQGNYGYTF. As DNA, the CDR3 is TGTGCCAGCAGTTACCCACAGGGGAACTATGGCTACACCTTC.

Notes on this clone: The sample carries other DNA sequences with the same CDR3. The V call is TRBV19, the J call TRBJ1-2; TRBD1 agrees at 12 bases. CDR1 and CDR2 (germline): LNHDA, SQIVND (reference sequence). V dropped 5 bases and J dropped 3; count of bases not matched to a gene: 4. The CDR3 length is 15 residues. Here the CDR3 reads CASSPGTGGDYGYTF. CDR3 DNA: TGTGCCAGTAGTCCAGGGACAGGGGGCGACTATGGCTACACCTTC. The full variable domain, with the rest looked up from reference TRBV19 and TRBJ1-2, is DGGITQSPKYLFRKEGQNVTLSCEQNLNHDAMYWYRQDPGQGLRLIYYSQIVNDFQKGDIAEGYSVSREKKESFPLTVTSAQKNPTAFYLCASSPGTGGDYGYTFGSGTRLTVV.

The chain is built from TRBV4-3 and TRBJ2-1; 7 positions agree with TRBD2. The junction had 5 bases not matched to a gene; V was cut back by 0 bases and J by 3 bases. There are 16 residues in the CDR3. From germline, CDR1 is LGHNA and CDR2 YSLEER. This CDR3 is CASSQDRAGDYNEQFF. CDR3 DNA: TGCGCCAGCAGCCAAGATCGGGCGGGGGACTACAATGAGCAGTTCTTC.

This clone has just one count. This chain links TRBV4-3 with TRBJ1-1; D is ambiguous. The CDR3 is made up of 13 amino acids. The germline V gene encodes CDR1 LGHNA and CDR2 YSLEER. The ends were cut back, 0 bases at V and 5 bases at J, with 7 bases in the middle. The CDR3 sequence: CASSQDYGTEAFF. CDR3 nucleotide sequence: TGCGCCAGCAGCCAAGACTACGGGACTGAAGCTTTCTTT.

The gene calls are TRBV28 and TRBJ1-5, with D perhaps TRBD1 (5 bases). CDR1 and CDR2 (germline): MDHEN, SYDVKM. The CDR3 extends over 22 amino acids. V was pared by 4 bases and J by 4 bases, with 35 bases between. Written as DNA, the CDR3 is TGTGCCAGCAGTTCGATCCTTTTCGCGACCGGGTCGGGGGATTCGAGGAATCAGCCCCAGCATTTT. Its protein product is CASSSILFATGSGDSRNQPQHF.

A word on this clone: Other nucleotide sequences in the sample specify the same CDR3. This chain uses TRBV18 with TRBJ2-3, with TRBD2 as a possible D gene (6 bases). This CDR3 contains 15 residues. Trimming shortened V by 6 bases and J by 0 bases, and 13 bases separated the two germline ends. Germline values: CDR1 KGHSH, CDR2 LQKENI. The CDR3 bases are TGTGCCAGCTCGCCCTATAGCGGTAGCACAGATACGCAGTATTTT. Translation: CASSPYSGSTDTQYF.

The CDR3 region has the DNA TGCGCCAGCAGCCACAAGAACACTGAAGCTTTCTTT. Residues: CASSHKNTEAFF. This chain links TRBV4-1 with TRBJ1-1; D not certain. The CDR3 runs to 12 residues. The V end was cut by 3 bases, the J end by 1 base, with 3 bases between. CDR1 and CDR2 from the germline V gene are MGHRA and YSYEKL.

This chain connects TRBV24-1 to TRBJ2-2; 8 bases are shared with TRBD1. Per the germline V gene, CDR1 is KGHDR and CDR2 is SFDVKD. The CDR3 is 16 amino acids. V trimming: 4 bases; J trimming: 5 bases; junction bases outside the gene matches: 8. The CDR3 reads CATSDPGTGRTGELFF. The CDR3 nucleotides are TGTGCCACCAGTGACCCCGGGACAGGTCGGACCGGGGAGCTGTTTTTT.

V usage is TRBV7-6 and J usage is TRBJ1-2; 8 bases line up with TRBD1. V gave up 4 bases and J gave up 6 bases; unmatched junction bases: 10. The CDR3 has 15 residues. Germline CDR1 is SGHVS and CDR2 is FNYEAQ. CDR3 sequence: CASSSTTGGSDGYTF. The CDR3 nucleotides read TGTGCCAGCAGCTCTACCACAGGGGGGTCTGATGGCTACACCTTC. The complete variable domain, with remaining parts taken from reference TRBV7-6 and TRBJ1-2, reads GAGVSQSPRYKVTKRGQDVALRCDPISGHVSLYWYRQALGQGPEFLTYFNYEAQQDKSGLPNDRFSAERPEGSISTLTIQRTEQRDSAMYRCASSSTTGGSDGYTFGSGTRLTVV.

This chain connects TRBV6-1 to TRBJ1-1; no reliable D call. The CDR3 contains 17 residues. V was shortened by 2 bases and J by 1 base, with 17 bases between the two germline ends. Germline V CDR1 and CDR2: MNHNS, SASEGT. The CDR3 loop reads CASSESIGSVGNTEAFF. Written as DNA, the CDR3 is TGTGCCAGCAGTGAATCAATAGGTAGCGTGGGGAACACTGAAGCTTTCTTT.

This clone has more than one count but fewer than ten. The V gene is TRBV6-6, the J gene TRBJ2-2; TRBD2 matches 10 bases. CDR1 and CDR2 (germline): MNHNY, SVGAGI (reference sequence). V trimming: 5 bases; J trimming: 6 bases; junction bases outside the gene matches: 9. The CDR3 length is 16 residues. This CDR3 is CASSPGLAGVSGELFF. The CDR3 region has the DNA TGTGCCAGCAGTCCAGGCCTAGCGGGAGTGTCCGGGGAGCTGTTTTTT.

The J gene is TRBJ2-2, the V gene TRBV7-9, with 8 bases matching TRBD1. The CDR3 contains 15 residues. Losses at the gene ends were 1 base for V and 15 bases for J; bases not matched to a gene: 13. Germline V gives CDR1 SEHNR, CDR2 FQNEAQ (reference sequence). CDR3 sequence (DNA): TGTGCCAGCAGCTTAGTTGTGTCGTCAGGGACAGGAATGTTTTTT. It specifies CASSLVVSSGTGMFF.

The chain recombines TRBV7-9 with TRBJ2-2; maybe TRBD1 (6 bases). Germline loops: CDR1 SEHNR, CDR2 FQNEAQ (reference sequence). V shed 5 bases and J shed 1 base, with 8 bases lying between them. There are 14 residues in the CDR3. As DNA, the CDR3 is TGTGCCAGCAGCACACAGGGGAACACCGGGGAGCTGTTTTTT. Translation: CASSTQGNTGELFF.

CDR3 sequence reads: CASSYSKAGVGETQYF. For the CDR3, the DNA is TGTGCCAGCAGTTACTCGAAAGCGGGAGTCGGGGAGACCCAGTACTTC. The chain links TRBV6-5 to TRBJ2-5; 8 nucleotides agree with TRBD2. With 0 bases clipped from V and 5 bases from J, the junction kept 8 bases outside the gene matches. The CDR3 has 16 amino acids. CDR1 MNHEY and CDR2 SVGAGI come from the germline V gene.

V usage is TRBV27 and J usage is TRBJ1-2, with TRBD1 matching over 7 bases. With 7 bases clipped from V and 2 bases from J, the junction kept 13 bases outside the gene matches. The CDR3 has 16 residues. Germline CDR1 reads MNHEY; CDR2 reads SMNVEV (reference sequence). In DNA form, the CDR3 reads TGTGCCAGCAAGGGGCCTTGGGGGACAGCGAACTATGGCTACACCTTC. Its protein product is CASKGPWGTANYGYTF.